These 18 T cell receptor beta chains came from one sample sequenced in a study of blood T cells in healthy people across ages. A second roughly 6 to 12 cycle PCR used barcoded and J-beta primers. TCRdb analysed the 5' RACE reads with MiXCR anew, one entry per CDR3 protein. The sample shows over 1,500,000 distinct CDR3 sequences, about two fifths of them seen only once. Source material: blood. The source is a human donor in good health.

The rearrangement joins TRBV7-8 to TRBJ2-5, with D uncertain. The CDR3 runs to 15 residues. The germline CDR1 and CDR2 sequences are SGHVS and FQNEAQ. V gave up 0 bases and J gave up 6 bases, with 14 bases separating them. CDR3 loop: CASSLARVGWKTQYF. As DNA, the CDR3 is TGTGCCAGCAGCTTAGCTCGTGTGGGGTGGAAGACCCAGTACTTC.

The chain has TRBV7-9 and TRBJ2-3; the D gene is possibly TRBD1 (6 bases). The CDR3 is 17 amino acids. The V end was cut by 1 base, the J end by 3 bases, with 17 bases between. Germline assignment: CDR1 SEHNR and CDR2 FQNEAQ (reference sequence). The CDR3 reads CASSLVIGPQGTDTQYF. The CDR3 nucleotides are TGTGCCAGCAGCTTAGTGATCGGGCCTCAGGGGACAGATACGCAGTATTTT.

The V and J genes are TRBV7-2 and TRBJ1-5; 8 bases are shared with TRBD1. V trimming: 5 bases; J trimming: 7 bases; junction bases outside the gene matches: 4. This CDR3 is 13 amino acids long. Germline assignment: CDR1 SGHTA and CDR2 FQGNSA. CDR3: CASSQGQAQPQHF. CDR3 DNA sequence: TGTGCCAGCAGCCAGGGACAGGCACAGCCCCAGCATTTT. Supplemented by reference TRBV7-2 and TRBJ1-5, the full variable domain reads GAGVSQSPSNKVTEKGKDVELRCDPISGHTALYWYRQSLGQGLEFLIYFQGNSAPDKSGLPSDRFSAERTGGSVSTLTIQRTQQEDSAVYLCASSQGQAQPQHFGDGTRLSIL.

This clonotype has more than one count but fewer than ten. This rearrangement joins TRBV7-2 to TRBJ1-2; no firm D call. V shed 1 base and J shed 8 bases, with 8 bases lying between them. Germline CDR1 reads SGHTA; CDR2 reads FQGNSA. This CDR3 contains 12 residues. As DNA, the CDR3 is TGTGCCAGCAGCTTAGACGCCCAAGGCTACACCTTC. Amino acids: CASSLDAQGYTF.

This clonotype was observed a handful of times. The chain has TRBV29-1 and TRBJ2-3, with 15 bases lining up with TRBD2. Germline V lookup: CDR1 SQVTM, CDR2 ANQGSEA. Trimming cost V 3 bases and J 2 bases; bases outside gene matches: 3. The CDR3 has 16 amino acids. The CDR3 bases are TGCAGCGTTGAGGGACTAGCGGGGGGAGTCACAGATACGCAGTATTTT. Its translation: CSVEGLAGGVTDTQYF.

With respect to this clonotype: In this CDR3 the conserved last residue, phenylalanine or tryptophan, is missing, so a read error is likely. The chain couples TRBV6-1 to TRBJ2-5; unclear D gene. Looked up from germline, CDR1 is MNHNS and CDR2 is SASEGT. Trimming pared 3 bases from V and 8 bases from J, leaving 10 bases between. This CDR3 has 12 residues. CDR3 amino acids: CASSEPSITQYS. The CDR3 DNA reads as TGTGCCAGCAGTGAGCCCTCCATAACCCAGTACTCC.

This clonotype showed up just a few times. This sequence joins TRBV7-6 and TRBJ2-7; 8 bases line up with TRBD2. Trimming took 1 base from V and 2 from J; bases not matched to a gene: 22. The CDR3 loop spans 21 amino acids. In germline, CDR1 is SGHVS, CDR2 FNYEAQ. The DNA for the CDR3 is TGTGCCAGCAGCTTAGAATCGGGGGGGCCCTGGGTTAGGGCTAACCCCTACGAGCAGTACTTC. Protein: CASSLESGGPWVRANPYEQYF.

The genes are TRBV7-2 and TRBJ1-2; D may be TRBD1 (6 bases). V lost 1 base and J lost 4, with 16 bases in between. CDR3 length equals 16 residues. Germline lookup yields CDR1 SGHTA and CDR2 FQGNSA. CDR3 coding DNA: TGTGCCAGCAGCTTAGTCGGTACAGGGCGTATCTATGGCTACACCTTC. Protein: CASSLVGTGRIYGYTF. The entire variable domain, with the rest obtained from reference TRBV7-2 and TRBJ1-2, is as follows: GAGVSQSPSNKVTEKGKDVELRCDPISGHTALYWYRQSLGQGLEFLIYFQGNSAPDKSGLPSDRFSAERTGGSVSTLTIQRTQQEDSAVYLCASSLVGTGRIYGYTFGSGTRLTVV.

The chain recombines TRBV20-1 with TRBJ2-5; TRBD2 is a possible D gene (5 bases). CDR3 length equals 14 residues. The V gene lost 0 bases and the J gene lost 1 base, with 9 bases spanning the gap. CDR1 is DFQATT and CDR2 is SNEGSKA in the germline V gene (reference sequence). The CDR3 sequence: CSARERETQETQYF. In nucleotides, the CDR3 is TGCAGTGCTAGAGAACGGGAAACCCAAGAGACCCAGTACTTC.

As DNA, the CDR3 is TGTGCCAGCAGCACTAGGGGTAGGCATCTCGGGGAGCAGTTCTTC. This sequence encodes CASSTRGRHLGEQFF. This chain joins TRBV21-1 and TRBJ2-1; the table calls TRBD2, which could not be checked here. TRBV21-1 is a recognized pseudogene. The CDR3 is made up of 15 amino acids.

The V gene is TRBV4-1, the J gene TRBJ1-2, with D possibly being TRBD1 (6 bases). Trimming shortened V by 4 bases and J by 2 bases, and 23 bases separated the two germline ends. The CDR3 covers 18 residues. CDR1 MGHRA and CDR2 YSYEKL come from the germline V gene. In DNA form, the CDR3 reads TGCGCCAGCAGCCGGCCCACCGGGACATCCCCCGGGAACTATGGCTACACCTTC. This encodes CASSRPTGTSPGNYGYTF.

The chain employs TRBV30 and TRBJ1-2, with TRBD1 matching 9 bases. This CDR3 region has 12 residues. V dropped 2 bases and J dropped 8; count of bases not matched to a gene: 3. Germline CDR1 reads GTSNPN; CDR2 reads SVGIG (reference sequence). The CDR3 protein is CAWSIGQGGYTF. In DNA, the CDR3 is TGTGCCTGGAGTATAGGACAGGGGGGCTACACCTTC.

The chain joins TRBV9 to TRBJ2-1; TRBD2 matches at 8 bases. The CDR3 totals 16 residues. Trimming at V came to 4 bases and at J to 8 bases, leaving 14 bases not matched to a gene. The germline gives CDR1 SGDLS, CDR2 YYNGEE. CDR3 sequence (DNA): TGTGCCAGCAGCCCGGGGGGGAACCCGATATACGATGAGCAGTTCTTC. Amino acid sequence: CASSPGGNPIYDEQFF.

V and J are TRBV9 and TRBJ2-5, with D unclear. The V gene lost 0 bases and the J gene lost 5 bases, with 11 bases spanning the gap. From germline, CDR1 is SGDLS and CDR2 YYNGEE. The CDR3 spans 14 residues. The CDR3 spells CASSVGVGWETQYF. The CDR3 nucleotides are TGTGCCAGCAGCGTAGGGGTAGGATGGGAGACCCAGTACTTC.

This clonotype was seen a few times. CDR3 sequence reads: CASSMYLGVMNTEAFF. The DNA of the CDR3 is TGTGCCAGCAGCATGTACCTAGGGGTTATGAACACTGAAGCTTTCTTT. The J gene is TRBJ1-1, the V gene TRBV6-5; possible D gene TRBD1, 5 bases. The CDR3 has 16 residues. Germline V gene lookup returns CDR1 MNHEY and CDR2 SVGAGI. The V and J ends lost 6 bases and 0 bases respectively, with 17 bases between them.

The V gene is TRBV4-1, the J gene TRBJ2-3, with 9 bases aligning to TRBD1. The CDR3 loop spans 16 amino acids. CDR1 and CDR2 from the germline V gene are MGHRA and YSYEKL. Trimming took 4 bases from V and 3 from J; bases not matched to a gene: 8. CDR3 protein: CASSPNRGRGTDTQYF. CDR3 bases: TGCGCCAGCAGCCCAAACAGGGGGCGCGGAACAGATACGCAGTATTTT.

The rearrangement joins TRBV7-9 to TRBJ1-1, with a tentative D call TRBD1 (6 bases). V was clipped by 5 bases and J by 3 bases, with 16 bases between them. This CDR3 has 15 amino acids. From germline, CDR1 is SEHNR and CDR2 FQNEAQ (reference sequence). The CDR3 sequence is CASSPPNRADTEAFF. DNA for the CDR3: TGTGCCAGCAGCCCCCCCAACAGGGCTGACACTGAAGCTTTCTTT. Variable domain in full (rest from reference TRBV7-9 and TRBJ1-1): DTGVSQNPRHKITKRGQNVTFRCDPISEHNRLYWYRQTLGQGPEFLTYFQNEAQLEKSRLLSDRFSAERPKGSFSTLEIQRTEQGDSAMYLCASSPPNRADTEAFFGQGTRLTVV.

J is TRBJ1-1 and V is TRBV6-5, with D possibly TRBD1 on 5 matching bases. The V end was cut by 7 bases, the J end by 2 bases, with 20 bases between. The CDR3 spans 16 residues. The germline CDR1 and CDR2 sequences are MNHEY and SVGAGI. The CDR3 coding sequence is TGTGCCAGCACCCCCGGGACCACACAACCAAACACTGAAGCTTTCTTT. Translating it yields CASTPGTTQPNTEAFF.